What follows are 32 T cell receptor beta chains derived from one specimen sequenced in a study of blood T cell repertoires in COVID-19. The data were produced by immunoSEQ multiplex PCR, yet TCRdb's version contains in-frame clones alone and is incomplete. Of around 390,000 clones in the sample, around nine tenths are singletons; the top ten hold 10%. Sample: PBMCs or T cells enriched from blood (not recorded which). Every receptor here comes from a woman in her forties or fifties who had recovered from COVID-19.

This chain uses TRBV18 with TRBJ1-1; D ambiguous. With 6 bases removed from V and 0 bases from J, the gap between germline ends came to 11 bases. The CDR3 has 14 amino acids. Per germline, CDR1 KGHSH and CDR2 LQKENI. DNA for the CDR3: TGTGCCAGCTCCCTAGGTGTTCTGAACACTGAAGCTTTCTTT. Translating gives CASSLGVLNTEAFF.

This CDR3 reads CASSQEIGTDEKLFF. The CDR3 nucleotides are TGCGCCAGCAGCCAAGAGATCGGGACAGATGAAAAACTGTTTTTT. The chain has TRBV4-1 and TRBJ1-4; 7 bases fit TRBD1. J was trimmed by 6 bases and V by 0 bases; bases with no gene match: 4. The CDR3 loop spans 15 amino acids. The V gene's germline CDR1 is MGHRA and CDR2 YSYEKL.

The chain employs TRBV14 and TRBJ2-2, with D uncertain. Germline V CDR1 and CDR2: SGHDN, FVKESK. With 5 bases removed from V and 6 bases from J, the gap between germline ends came to 7 bases. This CDR3 contains 12 residues. The DNA of the CDR3 is TGTGCCAGCAGCGGGCATCCCGGGGAGCTGTTTTTT. Protein product: CASSGHPGELFF.

The gene calls are TRBV5-1 and TRBJ1-1; D unresolved. This CDR3 contains 13 residues. V lost 2 bases and J 4 bases, leaving 9 bases between the germline ends. The germline V gene has CDR1 SGHRS and CDR2 YFSETQ. CDR3: CASSFEGVTEAFF. Written as DNA, the CDR3 is TGCGCCAGCAGCTTTGAGGGAGTCACTGAAGCTTTCTTT.

The J gene is TRBJ2-1, the V gene TRBV20-1, with TRBD2 identical over 8 bases. After removal of 3 bases from V and 4 bases from J, the junction contained 5 bases not matched to a gene. Per the germline V gene, CDR1 is DFQATT and CDR2 is SNEGSKA (reference sequence). This CDR3 contains 14 residues. The CDR3 nucleotides read TGCAGTGCTAGTCCAGCGGGGGCTTACAATGAGCAGTTCTTC. Its translation is CSASPAGAYNEQFF.

V gene TRBV28 combines with J gene TRBJ2-1, with 8 nucleotides matching TRBD2. Per germline, CDR1 MDHEN and CDR2 SYDVKM. CDR3 length: 14 amino acids. The V segment lost 8 bases and the J segment 2 bases; nucleotides outside the gene matches: 5. Written as DNA, the CDR3 is TGTGCCAGCGTGAAAGCGGGGGCCTACAATGAGCAGTTCTTC. As protein: CASVKAGAYNEQFF.

This clone has just one count. The chain carries TRBV9 and TRBJ1-1; a possible D gene is TRBD1 (6 bases). Per germline, CDR1 SGDLS and CDR2 YYNGEE. The V end lost 2 bases, the J end lost 1 base, and 9 bases lay between the germline ends. The CDR3 has 14 amino acids. Here the CDR3 reads CASSVQQGNTEAFF. DNA of the CDR3: TGTGCCAGCAGCGTCCAACAGGGGAACACTGAAGCTTTCTTT.

This chain uses TRBV19 with TRBJ2-1; TRBD1 might be the D (5 bases). Germline lookup yields CDR1 LNHDA and CDR2 SQIVND (reference sequence). V lost 0 bases, J lost 15 bases, and 15 bases lay in between. The CDR3 is 13 residues long. This chain's CDR3 is CASSIDRVTVPFF. The DNA for the CDR3 is TGTGCCAGTAGTATAGATCGGGTGACAGTTCCGTTCTTC.

The chain couples TRBV2 to TRBJ1-5, with D tentatively TRBD1 (6 bases). V gave up 5 bases and J gave up 0 bases, with 11 bases separating them. The CDR3 is 15 residues long. Germline assignment: CDR1 SNHLY and CDR2 FYNNEI. The CDR3, as DNA: TGTGCCAGCAGTTCAGGACAGTATAGCAATCAGCCCCAGCATTTT. Protein: CASSSGQYSNQPQHF.

V and J are TRBV19 and TRBJ1-2; D is unclear. CDR3 length equals 10 residues. Germline V CDR1 and CDR2: LNHDA, SQIVND (reference sequence). V lost 11 bases to trimming and J lost 3 bases, with 7 bases between them. This CDR3 is CASYYYGYTF. CDR3 bases: TGTGCCTCCTACTACTATGGCTACACCTTC. The full variable domain, completed using reference TRBV19 and TRBJ1-2, is DGGITQSPKYLFRKEGQNVTLSCEQNLNHDAMYWYRQDPGQGLRLIYYSQIVNDFQKGDIAEGYSVSREKKESFPLTVTSAQKNPTAFYLCASYYYGYTFGSGTRLTVV.

V usage is TRBV18 and J usage is TRBJ2-5, with 8 bases aligning to TRBD2. This CDR3 region has 17 residues. The trim removed 1 base at V and 1 base at J, leaving 8 bases unmatched. CDR1 and CDR2 from the germline V gene are KGHSH and LQKENI. CDR3 protein: CASSPQGTSMIQETQYF. In DNA, the CDR3 is TGTGCCAGCTCACCACAGGGGACTAGTATGATCCAAGAGACCCAGTACTTC.

This rearrangement joins TRBV27 to TRBJ1-5; no definite D call. Per the germline V gene, CDR1 is MNHEY and CDR2 is SMNVEV (reference sequence). This CDR3 has 13 amino acids. V dropped 3 bases and J dropped 6 bases, with 9 bases sitting between them. CDR3 protein: CASSLRDGQPQHF. The DNA of the CDR3 is TGTGCCAGCAGTTTGAGGGATGGTCAGCCCCAGCATTTT.

The chain is built from TRBV9 and TRBJ2-2; D is undetermined. CDR1 and CDR2 (germline): SGDLS, YYNGEE. V was clipped by 3 bases and J by 0 bases, with 6 bases between them. The CDR3 has 14 residues. The CDR3: CASSAVSNTGELFF. CDR3 coding DNA: TGTGCCAGCAGCGCCGTATCGAACACCGGGGAGCTGTTTTTT.

The chain couples TRBV7-9 to TRBJ1-4, with unresolved D. Germline CDR1 is SEHNR and CDR2 is FQNEAQ (reference sequence). The V end was cut by 5 bases, the J end by 4 bases, with 11 bases between. This CDR3 contains 14 residues. For the CDR3, the DNA is TGTGCCAGCAGCCCTGGGAGGAATAATGAAAAACTGTTTTTT. Amino acid sequence: CASSPGRNNEKLFF.

The chain combines TRBV7-2 with TRBJ2-7, with TRBD2 identical over 11 bases. The germline CDR1 and CDR2 sequences are SGHTA and FQGNSA. J was trimmed by 2 bases and V by 7 bases; bases with no gene match: 7. The CDR3 is 15 amino acids. The CDR3 loop is CASIVLAGGPYEQYF. The CDR3 coding sequence is TGTGCCAGCATTGTTCTAGCGGGAGGTCCCTACGAGCAGTACTTC.

The J gene is TRBJ1-3, the V gene TRBV4-2; perhaps TRBD1 as D (5 bases). Germline assignment: CDR1 LGHNA and CDR2 YNFKEQ. V lost 0 bases and J lost 2, with 8 bases in between. This CDR3 has 15 residues. In nucleotides, the CDR3 is TGTGCCAGCAGCCAAGATTGGGGGGCTGGAAACACCATATATTTT. The encoded protein is CASSQDWGAGNTIYF.

This chain links TRBV18 with TRBJ1-1, with D unclear. Germline loops: CDR1 KGHSH, CDR2 LQKENI. This CDR3 contains 13 residues. V lost 3 bases and J lost 1, with 6 bases in between. DNA for the CDR3: TGTGCCAGCTCACCGAATAGGAACACTGAAGCTTTCTTT. Its protein is CASSPNRNTEAFF.

The chain links TRBV6-1 to TRBJ1-2; 9 bases are a match to TRBD1. CDR1 and CDR2 (germline): MNHNS, SASEGT. V was pared by 1 base and J by 7 bases, with 10 bases of the junction left unmatched. This CDR3 spans 16 amino acids. CDR3 nucleotides: TGTGCCAGCAGTGAAGGGGGGACAGGGAATTTGGGTGGCTACACCTTC. Protein product: CASSEGGTGNLGGYTF.

The rearrangement links TRBV19 to TRBJ2-3; tentatively, D is TRBD1 (6 bases). This CDR3 is built from 20 residues. Germline CDR1 and CDR2: LNHDA and SQIVND (reference sequence). Trimming cost V 3 bases and J 0 bases, with 25 bases left between them. The CDR3 loop is CASSILVGTMHLTSTDTQYF. Written as DNA, the CDR3 is TGTGCCAGTAGTATCTTGGTTGGGACAATGCATTTGACTAGCACAGATACGCAGTATTTT.

The chain has TRBV21-1 and TRBJ1-5. TRBV21-1 is reported as a pseudogene. There are 18 residues in the CDR3. The chain's CDR3 is CASSSRSKGGAVGQPQHF. The CDR3 DNA is TGTGCCAGCAGCTCCAGATCCAAGGGGGGGGCTGTGGGTCAGCCCCAGCATTTT.

The chain couples TRBV2 to TRBJ1-2, with 12 bases aligning to TRBD1. The CDR3 covers 14 residues. The germline V gene encodes CDR1 SNHLY and CDR2 FYNNEI. The ends lost 6 bases at V and 7 bases at J; junction bases unmatched: 6. CDR3 bases: TGTGCCAGCAGGGAATGGGACAGGGGGCCTGGCTACACCTTC. This translates into CASREWDRGPGYTF.

The CDR3 sequence: CASSLGDRGNQPQHF. CDR3 DNA sequence: TGTGCCAGCAGTTTAGGCGACAGGGGGAATCAGCCCCAGCATTTT. The rearrangement joins TRBV6-9 to TRBJ1-5, with 9 positions matching TRBD1. V was pared by 4 bases and J by 4 bases, with 5 bases of the junction left unmatched. CDR3 length: 15 amino acids. Germline-derived CDR1 and CDR2 are MNHGY and SVAAGI.

This chain joins TRBV13 and TRBJ2-3; TRBD2 aligns across 10 bases. The CDR3 totals 13 residues. Looked up from germline, CDR1 is PRHDT and CDR2 is FYEKMQ (reference sequence). V trimming: 4 bases; J trimming: 10 bases; junction bases outside the gene matches: 5. The DNA of the CDR3 is TGTGCCAGCAGCTCTCTAGCGGGGGTTCCGCAGTATTTT. Protein: CASSSLAGVPQYF.

V is TRBV10-3 and J is TRBJ1-5; unclear D gene. Germline V lookup: CDR1 ENHRY, CDR2 SYGVKD. The CDR3 is made up of 14 amino acids. V was pared by 7 bases and J by 3 bases, with 13 bases between. This chain's CDR3 is CAINTAGFNQPQHF. CDR3 nucleotide sequence: TGTGCCATCAATACAGCCGGCTTCAATCAGCCCCAGCATTTT.

This chain links TRBV4-1 with TRBJ1-2, with 9 bases fitting TRBD1. Germline trimming cut 2 bases from V and 7 bases from J; bases unmatched to any gene: 5. There are 14 residues in the CDR3. The germline gives CDR1 MGHRA, CDR2 YSYEKL. The CDR3 spells CASSQIQGATGYTF. CDR3 bases: TGCGCCAGCAGCCAAATACAGGGGGCGACTGGCTACACCTTC.

This chain uses TRBV19 with TRBJ1-5; possibly TRBD1 for D (6 bases). The V and J ends lost 7 bases and 5 bases respectively, with 15 bases between them. The germline gives CDR1 LNHDA, CDR2 SQIVND (reference sequence). This CDR3 region has 14 residues. This CDR3 reads CASTPGGAYQPQHF. CDR3 nucleotide sequence: TGTGCCAGTACCCCGGGGGGGGCGTATCAGCCCCAGCATTTT.

The chain joins TRBV7-9 to TRBJ1-1; 8 bases match TRBD1. The germline V gene has CDR1 SEHNR and CDR2 FQNEAQ (reference sequence). Unmatched junction bases numbered 6, after V lost 5 bases and J lost 1 base. The CDR3 has 15 residues. The CDR3 bases are TGTGCCAGCAGCGCCCCCGGGACAGGGAACACTGAAGCTTTCTTT. As protein: CASSAPGTGNTEAFF.

The chain links TRBV3-1 (or the pseudogene TRBV3-2) to TRBJ2-2, with D maybe TRBD1 (6 bases). The CDR3 contains 16 residues. CDR1 LGHDT and CDR2 YNNKEL come from the germline V gene (reference sequence). Deletions cut 3 bases from V and 3 bases from J, with 14 bases between. CDR3 in amino acids: CASSHLTTGDTGELFF. The CDR3 DNA reads TGTGCCAGCAGCCATCTCACGACAGGAGACACCGGGGAGCTGTTTTTT.

Of note for this clone: This specimen includes other DNA sequences encoding the same CDR3. The chain combines TRBV19 with TRBJ1-1; D possibly corresponds to TRBD1 (5 bases). This CDR3 comprises 13 residues. V was trimmed by 3 bases and J by 1 base, leaving 6 bases between them. Germline V gene sequence: CDR1 LNHDA, CDR2 SQIVND (reference sequence). The CDR3 here is CASSMGPNTEAFF. CDR3 sequence (DNA): TGTGCCAGTAGTATGGGGCCGAACACTGAAGCTTTCTTT.

The chain links TRBV7-3 to TRBJ2-3; D perhaps matches TRBD1 (6 bases). CDR1 is SGHTA and CDR2 is FQGTGA in the germline V gene. The CDR3 sequence is 15 residues long. V was cut by 1 base and J by 2 bases, with 10 bases left in between. The CDR3: CASSLMGALTDTQYF. Here the CDR3 DNA reads TGTGCCAGCAGCTTAATGGGGGCCCTCACAGATACGCAGTATTTT.

Turning to this clone: Its ends do not fully match the called genes, so a read error is possible. The gene calls are TRBV7-9 and TRBJ1-1; weak D call: TRBD1 (5 bases). Germline V CDR1 and CDR2: SEHNR, FQNEAQ (reference sequence). This CDR3 has 15 amino acids. This CDR3 is CASSRKRQKNAEAFF. CDR3 coding DNA: TGTGCCAGCAGCCGGAAACGACAGAAGAACGCTGAAGCTTTCTTT.

The V call is TRBV6-5, the J call TRBJ2-7; D not resolved. The V end lost 6 bases, the J end lost 0 bases, and 9 bases lay between the germline ends. The CDR3 contains 13 residues. Germline V gene sequence: CDR1 MNHEY, CDR2 SVGAGI. The CDR3 loop is CASRRMSSYEQYF. CDR3 in DNA: TGTGCCAGCAGAAGAATGAGCTCCTACGAGCAGTACTTC.